These T cell receptor beta chains were read from a single sample in a study of T cell responses to AZD1222 COVID-19 vaccine. TCRdb keeps only in-frame clones here, not all; method: immunoSEQ multiplex PCR. The table lists roughly 170,000 clones, 93% of them singletons, with approximately 0.88% in the top ten. The specimen was peripheral blood, collected on day 0 of AZD1222 vaccination. These receptors were obtained from an adult in good health. Both conserved end residues are part of each CDR3. D genes are given only for firm matches. Only part of the rows carry a size: once, few, many, or a class if the clone is expanded.

abundance,j_gene,v_gene,d_gene,CDR3aa,CDR3nt
NA,TRBJ2-3,TRBV12-3/TRBV12-4,NA,CASSFADTQYF,TGTGCCAGCAGTTTTGCAGATACGCAGTATTTT
NA,TRBJ1-5,TRBV28,NA,CASSRVSPNQPQHF,TGTGCCAGCAGTCGGGTGAGCCCAAATCAGCCCCAGCATTTT
NA,TRBJ1-2,TRBV15,TRBD1,CATSKGQGGGYTF,TGTGCCACCAGCAAAGGACAGGGTGGTGGCTACACCTTC
NA,TRBJ2-2,TRBV15,TRBD1,CATSRISGGPGELFF,TGTGCCACCAGCAGAATCTCAGGGGGCCCCGGGGAGCTGTTTTTT
NA,TRBJ1-5,TRBV5-5,NA,CASSLLNQRDINQPQHF,TGTGCCAGCAGTTTGCTCAACCAAAGGGACATAAATCAGCCCCAGCATTTT
once,TRBJ1-3,TRBV5-1,NA,CASSQRTGLSGNTIYF,TGCGCCAGCAGCCAACGAACAGGGCTCTCTGGAAACACCATATATTTT
NA,TRBJ1-1,TRBV5-1,NA,CASRNSQNTEAFF,TGCGCCAGCAGGAATTCCCAGAACACTGAAGCTTTCTTT
NA,TRBJ2-5,TRBV6-5,NA,CASRKETQYF,TGTGCCAGCAGGAAAGAGACCCAGTACTTC
NA,TRBJ2-3,TRBV29-1,NA,CSVSGRVTDTQYF,TGCAGCGTCTCTGGACGGGTCACAGATACGCAGTATTTT
once,TRBJ1-1,TRBV4-1,TRBD1,CASSQEWTGNTEAFF,TGCGCCAGCAGCCAAGAGTGGACAGGGAACACTGAAGCTTTCTTT
NA,TRBJ2-2,TRBV9,NA,CASSPRLGGTGELFF,TGTGCCAGCAGCCCACGGTTAGGGGGGACTGGGGAGCTGTTTTTT
NA,TRBJ2-2,TRBV6-6,NA,CASSYSRGELFF,TGTGCCAGCAGTTACTCGAGAGGGGAGCTGTTTTTT
NA,TRBJ1-4,TRBV19,NA,CASSIMGEKLFF,TGTGCCAGTAGTATAATGGGTGAAAAACTGTTTTTT
NA,TRBJ1-4,TRBV5-1,NA,CASTYNGGVANEKLFF,TGCGCCAGCACCTATAATGGCGGGGTGGCTAATGAAAAACTGTTTTTT
NA,TRBJ1-4,TRBV3-1/TRBV3-2,NA,CASSQAGNGEKLFF,TGTGCCAGCAGCCAAGCGGGGAACGGGGAAAAACTGTTTTTT
NA,TRBJ2-7,TRBV7-2,NA,CASSSKGERIYEQYF,TGTGCCAGCAGCTCTAAAGGGGAGCGAATCTACGAGCAGTACTTC
NA,TRBJ1-2,TRBV3-1/TRBV3-2,NA,CASSQAEIGGYTF,TGTGCCAGCAGCCAAGCAGAGATCGGCGGCTACACCTTC
NA,TRBJ1-1,TRBV19,TRBD1,CASSGTGGNTEAFF,TGTGCCAGTTCCGGGACAGGCGGTAACACTGAAGCTTTCTTT
NA,TRBJ1-1,TRBV7-2,NA,CASSLRGSGEAFF,TGTGCCAGCAGCTTAAGAGGGTCGGGTGAAGCTTTCTTT
NA,TRBJ2-5,TRBV14,TRBD1,CASSPLSTGGTSAETQYF,TGTGCCAGCAGCCCCCTCAGTACAGGGGGAACGTCTGCGGAGACCCAGTACTTC
NA,TRBJ1-4,TRBV11-3,TRBD1,CASSTGTGGEKLFF,TGTGCCAGCAGTACCGGGACAGGGGGAGAAAAACTGTTTTTT
NA,TRBJ2-5,TRBV5-1,NA,CASSLTTGEETQYF,TGCGCCAGCAGCTTAACAACCGGGGAAGAGACCCAGTACTTC
NA,TRBJ2-7,TRBV6-1,TRBD2,CASRFLAGPSYEQYF,TGTGCCAGCAGATTTCTAGCGGGGCCCTCCTACGAGCAGTACTTC
NA,TRBJ1-5,TRBV6-5,TRBD1,CASTWDRGSQPQHF,TGTGCCAGCACGTGGGACAGGGGGTCCCAGCCCCAGCATTTT
NA,TRBJ2-2,TRBV9,NA,CASSETWGELFF,TGTGCCAGCAGCGAAACCTGGGGGGAGCTGTTTTTT
NA,TRBJ1-3,TRBV30,NA,CAWTPGGNTIYF,TGTGCCTGGACCCCGGGTGGAAACACCATATATTTT
NA,TRBJ1-2,TRBV19,NA,CASSDSEFYGYTF,TGTGCCAGTAGCGACAGTGAGTTCTATGGCTACACCTTC
NA,TRBJ2-7,TRBV25-1,NA,CASSELAYEQYF,TGTGCCAGCAGTGAATTAGCATACGAGCAGTACTTC
NA,TRBJ1-2,TRBV6-5,NA,CASKGSWDYGYTF,TGTGCCAGCAAAGGGAGTTGGGACTATGGCTACACCTTC
NA,TRBJ2-7,TRBV4-1,NA,CASSHATRAYEQYF,TGCGCCAGCAGCCATGCGACACGAGCCTACGAGCAGTACTTC
NA,TRBJ1-1,TRBV5-6,TRBD1,CASSGQGYEAFF,TGTGCCAGCAGCGGACAGGGATATGAAGCTTTCTTT
NA,TRBJ1-2,TRBV3-1/TRBV3-2,NA,CASSQGRQGLGYGYTF,TGTGCCAGCAGCCAAGGACGTCAGGGGTTAGGATATGGCTACACCTTC
NA,TRBJ2-1,TRBV5-1,NA,CASSFGIHEQFF,TGCGCCAGCAGCTTCGGGATCCATGAGCAGTTCTTC
NA,TRBJ1-5,TRBV2,TRBD1,CASVSQGASNQPQHF,TGTGCCAGCGTATCTCAGGGGGCTAGCAATCAGCCCCAGCATTTT
NA,TRBJ2-3,TRBV11-2,NA,CASSLRGRGTYTDTQYF,TGTGCCAGCAGCTTAAGAGGTCGGGGGACGTACACAGATACGCAGTATTTT